This TCR beta chain derives from a study of shared clonotypes between healthy human individuals. Naive CD8 cells were CD45RO-negative, positively selected for CCR7, excluding terminally differentiated effector memory CD45RA+ cells. This table comes from immunoSEQ multiplex PCR, and its TCRdb copy is limited to in-frame clones, with some not included. In the table there are about 2.2 million clones, 85% to 95% of which are singletons. Remarks on this clone: The antigen is unknown.

V lost 4 bases and J 5 bases, leaving 9 bases between the germline ends. CDR3 size: 12 residues. Germline CDR1 is LGHNA and CDR2 is YNFKEQ. Study-level findings and limits: Investigators expected sequencing depth to affect clonotype sharing among donors. At large depth, rarefaction still showed sorted-subset sequencing to be incomplete.

The sequenced sample consisted of naive CD8+ T cells from PBMCs. The clonotype comes from a man younger than 35 in good health. Some clones in this sample may be carry-over from other donors' samples. The V and J genes are TRBV4-2 and TRBJ2-7, with a weak D call TRBD2 (5 bases). The CDR3 here is CASSPTGNEQYF. As DNA, the CDR3 is TGTGCCAGCAGCCCAACGGGAAACGAGCAGTACTTC.